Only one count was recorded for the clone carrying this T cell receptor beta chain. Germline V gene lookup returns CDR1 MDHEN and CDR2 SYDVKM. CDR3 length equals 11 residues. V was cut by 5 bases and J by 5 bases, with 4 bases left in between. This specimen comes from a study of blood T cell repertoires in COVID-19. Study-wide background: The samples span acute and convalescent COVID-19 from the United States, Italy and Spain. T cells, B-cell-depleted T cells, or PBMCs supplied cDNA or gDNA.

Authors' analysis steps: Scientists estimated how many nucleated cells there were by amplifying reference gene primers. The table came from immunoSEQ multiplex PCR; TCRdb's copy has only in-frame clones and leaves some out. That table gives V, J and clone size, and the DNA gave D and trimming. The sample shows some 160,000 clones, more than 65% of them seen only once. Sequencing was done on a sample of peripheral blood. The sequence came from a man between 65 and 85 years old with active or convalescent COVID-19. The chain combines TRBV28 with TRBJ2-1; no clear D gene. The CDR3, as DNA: TGTGCCAGCAGTATAAACAATGAGCAGTTCTTC. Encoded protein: CASSINNEQFF.